These 25 T cell receptor beta chains were sequenced from one sample in a study of beta chain features in type 1 diabetes. The entirety of the isolated RNA underwent reverse transcription, so expressed TCRB transcripts were sequenced. Repertoires were generated with immunoSEQ multiplex PCR, while TCRdb's copy carries only in-frame clones and drops some. The sample comprises 300,000 to 450,000 clones, roughly a fifth of which are singletons, and around 0.04% rests with the top ten. Source material: naive CD4+ T cells from blood. Every receptor here comes from a woman in her late teens or twenties in good health.

The chain uses TRBV4-2 and TRBJ1-2; TRBD1 is a possible D gene (6 bases). V gave up 0 bases and J gave up 4 bases, with 21 bases separating them. Germline V lookup: CDR1 LGHNA, CDR2 YNFKEQ. CDR3 size: 18 residues. The CDR3 nucleotides are TGTGCCAGCAGCCAAGAATGGACAGAACCCAAGTTAACCTATGGCTACACCTTC. It encodes CASSQEWTEPKLTYGYTF.

This clone was seen a handful of times. The gene calls are TRBV5-1 and TRBJ1-5, with D maybe TRBD1 (6 bases). This CDR3 spans 15 amino acids. Germline CDR1 reads SGHRS; CDR2 reads YFSETQ. With 2 bases removed from V and 8 bases from J, the gap between germline ends came to 17 bases. CDR3 DNA: TGCGCCAGCAGCTTTGCGTCGACAGGACTAGAGCCCCAGCATTTT. The encoded protein is CASSFASTGLEPQHF.

The chain uses TRBV5-1 and TRBJ2-7, with no clear D. V gave up 4 bases and J gave up 2 bases, with 7 bases separating them. The CDR3 totals 12 residues. Germline V gene sequence: CDR1 SGHRS, CDR2 YFSETQ. The DNA for the CDR3 is TGCGCCAGCAGCGCCCAGGCCTACGAGCAGTACTTC. It encodes CASSAQAYEQYF.

The chain employs TRBV30 and TRBJ1-2; TRBD1 agrees at 7 bases. This CDR3 has 13 residues. V trimming: 1 base; J trimming: 8 bases; junction bases outside the gene matches: 7. The germline V gene encodes CDR1 GTSNPN and CDR2 SVGIG (reference sequence). CDR3 in amino acids: CAWSATGMGGYTF. Here the CDR3 DNA reads TGTGCCTGGAGTGCGACAGGGATGGGAGGCTACACCTTC.

The genes are TRBV5-1 and TRBJ2-3; 7 bases fit TRBD1. CDR1 is SGHRS, CDR2 YFSETQ, per germline. Trimming at V came to 4 bases and at J to 0 bases, leaving 5 bases not matched to a gene. The CDR3 runs 15 residues. In DNA, the CDR3 is TGCGCCAGCAGCCAAGGGGGCACTAGCACAGATACGCAGTATTTT. This translates into CASSQGGTSTDTQYF. The full variable domain, with the rest looked up from reference TRBV5-1 and TRBJ2-3, is KAGVTQTPRYLIKTRGQQVTLSCSPISGHRSVSWYQQTPGQGLQFLFEYFSETQRNKGNFPGRFSGRQFSNSRSEMNVSTLELGDSALYLCASSQGGTSTDTQYFGPGTRLTVL.

The table lists this clone with a few counts. V is TRBV2 and J is TRBJ2-5; D gene ambiguous. Germline V gives CDR1 SNHLY, CDR2 FYNNEI. The CDR3 has 12 amino acids. Trimming cost V 5 bases and J 4 bases, with 8 bases left between them. This chain's CDR3 is CASSQLGETQYF. The CDR3, as DNA: TGTGCCAGCAGTCAACTCGGAGAGACCCAGTACTTC.

This clone was seen more than once but under ten times. The chain recombines TRBV14 with TRBJ2-1, with 11 nucleotides matching TRBD2. V was pared by 2 bases and J by 0 bases, with 9 bases of the junction left unmatched. This CDR3 comprises 19 residues. Germline-derived CDR1 and CDR2 are SGHDN and FVKESK. The CDR3 protein is CASSQRLAGGLSSYNEQFF. Written as DNA, the CDR3 is TGTGCCAGCAGCCAACGCCTAGCGGGGGGCCTTAGCTCCTACAATGAGCAGTTCTTC.

This CDR3 is CAWSNLAGVTGELFF. The CDR3 DNA follows: TGTGCCTGGAGTAATCTAGCGGGAGTCACCGGGGAGCTGTTTTTT. The rearrangement links TRBV30 to TRBJ2-2, with 10 bases that match TRBD2. The CDR3 covers 15 residues. Germline V CDR1 and CDR2: GTSNPN, SVGIG (reference sequence). V was pared by 2 bases and J by 4 bases, with 4 bases of the junction left unmatched.

There are a few counts of this clone. The gene calls are TRBV7-2 and TRBJ2-2, with TRBD1 identical over 7 bases. In germline, CDR1 is SGHTA, CDR2 FQGNSA. The CDR3 consists of 15 residues. With V trimmed by 1 base and J by 1 base, 0 bases remained unmatched. The CDR3 sequence is CASSLDRGNTGELFF. CDR3 nucleotide sequence: TGTGCCAGCAGCTTAGACAGGGGGAACACCGGGGAGCTGTTTTTT. The whole variable domain, remainder taken from reference TRBV7-2 and TRBJ2-2, is GAGVSQSPSNKVTEKGKDVELRCDPISGHTALYWYRQSLGQGLEFLIYFQGNSAPDKSGLPSDRFSAERTGGSVSTLTIQRTQQEDSAVYLCASSLDRGNTGELFFGEGSRLTVL.

V and J are TRBV5-6 and TRBJ1-5; the match to TRBD1 covers 11 bases. CDR1 is SGHDT and CDR2 is YYEEEE in the germline V gene. The CDR3 consists of 17 residues. With 4 bases clipped from V and 1 base from J, the junction kept 7 bases outside the gene matches. The CDR3 nucleotides are TGTGCCAGCAGCGGGACAGGGGGGGTAGTGAGCAATCAGCCCCAGCATTTT. This codes for CASSGTGGVVSNQPQHF.

V and J are TRBV30 and TRBJ2-3, with TRBD2 matching 11 bases. This CDR3 has 20 residues. The germline CDR1 and CDR2 sequences are GTSNPN and SVGIG (reference sequence). J gave up 4 bases and V 1 base, and 19 bases lay outside the gene matches. The CDR3 spells CAWSARELHSGRAGPDTQYF. Here the CDR3 DNA reads TGTGCCTGGAGTGCCAGGGAACTACATAGCGGGAGGGCCGGCCCAGATACGCAGTATTTT.

This chain links TRBV19 with TRBJ1-2; 9 bases map to TRBD1. Germline V gene data show CDR1 as LNHDA and CDR2 as SQIVND (reference sequence). The length of the CDR3 is 14 residues. After removal of 6 bases from V and 7 bases from J, the junction contained 9 bases not matched to a gene. In nucleotides, the CDR3 is TGTGCCAGTAGATTACAGGGGGCGTTAGGTGGCTACACCTTC. It encodes CASRLQGALGGYTF.

This clone was detected only once. V and J are TRBV4-2 and TRBJ2-1; D not certain. This CDR3 contains 12 residues. V was clipped by 2 bases and J by 4 bases, with 3 bases between them. Per germline, CDR1 LGHNA and CDR2 YNFKEQ. The CDR3 DNA reads TGTGCCAGCAGCCAATCGTACAATGAGCAGTTCTTC. It encodes CASSQSYNEQFF.

This clone was recorded a few times. The J gene is TRBJ2-3, the V gene TRBV5-1; weak D call: TRBD2 (6 bases). The CDR3 sequence is 14 residues long. Per germline, CDR1 SGHRS and CDR2 YFSETQ. V was cut by 6 bases and J by 4 bases, with 15 bases left in between. CDR3 coding DNA: TGCGCCAGCACAGACGGGAGCAGTTCAGATACGCAGTATTTT. Translated, it gives CASTDGSSSDTQYF.

This clone has a handful of counts. The genes are TRBV30 and TRBJ1-1, with TRBD1 identical over 8 bases. The ends lost 5 bases at V and 1 base at J; junction bases unmatched: 0. This CDR3 comprises 12 residues. CDR1 and CDR2 from the germline V gene are GTSNPN and SVGIG (reference sequence). In DNA, the CDR3 is TGTGCCTGGGACAGGGGGAACACTGAAGCTTTCTTT. Its translation is CAWDRGNTEAFF.

This clone was found a few times. J is TRBJ1-5 and V is TRBV29-1, with D tentatively TRBD1 (6 bases). In germline, CDR1 is SQVTM, CDR2 ANQGSEA. The CDR3 runs to 13 residues. The V end was cut by 3 bases, the J end by 7 bases, with 13 bases between. As DNA, the CDR3 is TGCAGCGTTGAGGTAGGGCAGGGGCAGCCCCAGCATTTT. Encoded protein: CSVEVGQGQPQHF. Based on the CDR3 plus reference TRBV29-1 and TRBJ1-5, the full variable domain is SAVISQKPSRDICQRGTSLTIQCQVDSQVTMMFWYRQQPGQSLTLIATANQGSEATYESGFVIDKFPISRPNLTFSTLTVSNMSPEDSSIYLCSVEVGQGQPQHFGDGTRLSIL.

This chain links TRBV19 with TRBJ1-1; D might be TRBD1 (6 bases). V lost 8 bases to trimming and J lost 4 bases, with 17 bases between them. CDR3 length equals 14 residues. Germline values: CDR1 LNHDA, CDR2 SQIVND (reference sequence). The CDR3 is CASLGGLLGTEAFF. CDR3 nucleotides: TGTGCCAGTTTAGGGGGTCTACTGGGCACTGAAGCTTTCTTT.

CDR3 residues: CASSLGLAGARYNEQFF. The CDR3 region has the DNA TGTGCCAGCAGCTTAGGACTAGCGGGAGCCCGCTACAATGAGCAGTTCTTC. V gene TRBV7-9 combines with J gene TRBJ2-1; 12 nucleotides match TRBD2. Losses at the gene ends were 1 base for V and 3 bases for J; bases not matched to a gene: 4. Germline V CDR1 and CDR2: SEHNR, FQNEAQ (reference sequence). CDR3 length equals 17 residues.

This clone was found a few times. The DNA for the CDR3 is TGTGCCAGCAGCCCTCTAGCGGGACGCCTGTCCTACGAGCAGTACTTC. It is translated as CASSPLAGRLSYEQYF. This sequence joins TRBV7-9 and TRBJ2-7; 9 positions agree with TRBD2. The germline gives CDR1 SEHNR, CDR2 FQNEAQ (reference sequence). J lost 1 base, V lost 5 bases, and 9 bases had no gene match. The CDR3 loop spans 16 amino acids.

This clone was detected a few times. The CDR3 DNA sequence: TGCGCCAGCAGCTTTCCGGGGCAAGAGACCCAGTACTTC. Its protein product is CASSFPGQETQYF. V usage is TRBV5-1 and J usage is TRBJ2-5, with D perhaps TRBD2 (5 bases). V dropped 2 bases and J dropped 2 bases, with 7 bases sitting between them. The germline gives CDR1 SGHRS, CDR2 YFSETQ. The CDR3 has 13 amino acids.

The gene calls are TRBV2 and TRBJ2-2, with unresolved D. This CDR3 comprises 13 residues. Germline lookup yields CDR1 SNHLY and CDR2 FYNNEI. V dropped 3 bases and J dropped 5 bases, with 7 bases sitting between them. The CDR3 DNA is TGTGCCAGCAGTGAGAGAATGACCGGGGAGCTGTTTTTT. Translated: CASSERMTGELFF.

V is TRBV6-4 and J is TRBJ2-1, with 8 bases identical to TRBD1. Trimming at V came to 2 bases and at J to 12 bases, leaving 12 bases not matched to a gene. The CDR3 is 15 residues long. Looked up from germline, CDR1 is MRHNA and CDR2 is SNTAGT. The CDR3, as DNA: TGTGCCAGCAGTGACCCCACCGACAGGGGAAGGGGGCAGTTCTTC. This encodes CASSDPTDRGRGQFF.

J is TRBJ2-2 and V is TRBV30; D perhaps matches TRBD1 (6 bases). The CDR3 spans 13 residues. The V and J ends lost 2 bases and 4 bases respectively, with 8 bases between them. Germline CDR1 GTSNPN, CDR2 SVGIG (reference sequence). DNA for the CDR3: TGTGCCTGGAGTACAGGGTTCACCGGGGAGCTGTTTTTT. Translation gives CAWSTGFTGELFF.

V usage is TRBV10-3 and J usage is TRBJ2-3; no clear D gene. Trimming pared 4 bases from V and 5 bases from J, leaving 10 bases between. The CDR3 sequence is 13 residues long. Germline V gene sequence: CDR1 ENHRY, CDR2 SYGVKD. The CDR3 region has the DNA TGTGCCATCAGTGGACAAGATGAAGATACGCAGTATTTT. This codes for CAISGQDEDTQYF.

V is TRBV19 and J is TRBJ1-5, with 7 bases matching TRBD1. CDR3 length: 14 residues. CDR1 is LNHDA, CDR2 SQIVND, per germline (reference sequence). V lost 7 bases to trimming and J lost 7 bases; unmatched junction nucleotides: 10. The CDR3 DNA sequence: TGTGCCAGTATCAGACAGGGAATGGGACAGCCCCAGCATTTT. Amino acids: CASIRQGMGQPQHF. Together with reference TRBV19 and TRBJ1-5, the CDR3 gives the full variable domain: DGGITQSPKYLFRKEGQNVTLSCEQNLNHDAMYWYRQDPGQGLRLIYYSQIVNDFQKGDIAEGYSVSREKKESFPLTVTSAQKNPTAFYLCASIRQGMGQPQHFGDGTRLSIL.